The source of this T cell receptor beta chain is a study of blood T cell repertoires in COVID-19. This CDR3 has 17 amino acids. Germline-derived CDR1 and CDR2 are SEHNR and FQNEAQ (reference sequence). Trimming took 7 bases from V and 5 from J; bases not matched to a gene: 15. Produced via immunoSEQ multiplex PCR; TCRdb's table is partial and in-frame only. The sample holds 94,000 or so clones, 75% to 85% seen once. Source material: peripheral blood. The origin of this receptor is a man in his sixties with acute or convalescent COVID-19. The chain has TRBV7-9 and TRBJ2-5, with TRBD1 identical over 11 bases. Written as DNA, the CDR3 is TGTGCCAGCACCCCTGGGGTCGGGACAGGGGGTTTGGAGACCCAGTACTTC. It codes for CASTPGVGTGGLETQYF.